This T cell receptor (beta chain) emerged from a study of blood T cell repertoires in COVID-19. Study overall: T cells, B-cell-depleted T cells, or PBMCs provided the cDNA or gDNA that served as material.

Per the original methods: Using reference gene primer amplification, nucleated cell counts were estimated. The protocol was immunoSEQ multiplex PCR, while the TCRdb copy is restricted to in-frame clones and leaves out a portion. D and trimming come from the DNA, and the V and J calls and clone size come from that table. The table lists hundreds of thousands of clones, approximately 87% of them singletons. Trimming took 5 bases from V and 10 from J; bases not matched to a gene: 17. There are 16 residues in the CDR3. CDR1 is WNHNN, CDR2 SYGVQD, per germline (reference sequence). Sample: peripheral blood. The rearrangement links TRBV10-1 to TRBJ2-1; the match to TRBD1 covers 7 bases. This clonotype was obtained from a woman aged 45 to 65 with active or convalescent COVID-19. The CDR3 DNA follows: TGCGCCAGCAGTAGGGGAAACGGCGGACAGGAGGAGGAGCAGTTCTTC. This gives the protein CASSRGNGGQEEEQFF.